This passage covers 11 T cell receptor beta chains from one sample sequenced in a study of blood T cell repertoires in COVID-19 (dated by TCRdb to the early 2020s). To prepare the library, the immunoSEQ multiplex PCR assay was applied. TCRdb carries this immuneACCESS record with in-frame sequences only. Its versions omit some clonotypes, under half of them owing to an unresolved V gene in the studies checked, with the rest unexplained. This sample gives under 70,000 clones in total; around 91% of them show up just once. About 13% of the sample rests with the top ten. Sample: peripheral blood. The receptors stem from a man aged 55 to 69 with active COVID-19.

V is TRBV2 and J is TRBJ1-5; D unclear. V lost 6 bases and J lost 2, with 14 bases in between. This CDR3 has 15 residues. The V gene's germline CDR1 is SNHLY and CDR2 FYNNEI. The CDR3, as DNA: TGTGCCAGCAGGCAGTCGGGATATGGCAATCAGCCCCAGCATTTT. It codes for CASRQSGYGNQPQHF.

This chain connects TRBV28 to TRBJ2-7; tentatively, D is TRBD1 (7 bases). Germline V gives CDR1 MDHEN, CDR2 SYDVKM. This CDR3 contains 16 residues. Between the trimmed V and J ends, which lost 6 bases and 1 base, there was a span of 19 bases. The CDR3 region is CASRNAVGGQSYEQYF. The DNA of the CDR3 is TGTGCCAGCAGAAATGCGGTGGGGGGACAGTCCTACGAGCAGTACTTC.

The chain has TRBV19 and TRBJ2-2, with TRBD1 matching 8 bases. The trim removed 10 bases at V and 6 bases at J, leaving 22 bases unmatched. In germline, CDR1 is LNHDA, CDR2 SQIVND (reference sequence). The CDR3 consists of 18 residues. CDR3 sequence: CANNRPRDRTHTAGELFF. CDR3 DNA sequence: TGTGCCAACAATAGACCCCGGGACAGGACACATACGGCCGGGGAGCTGTTTTTT.

This sequence joins TRBV27 and TRBJ2-6; 7 bases fit TRBD1. The germline V gene encodes CDR1 MNHEY and CDR2 SMNVEV (reference sequence). The CDR3 totals 16 residues. Unmatched junction bases numbered 5, after V lost 5 bases and J lost 1 base. The CDR3 region has the DNA TGTGCCAGCAGTACCCTGACAGGGTCTGGGGCCAACGTCCTGACTTTC. This codes for CASSTLTGSGANVLTF.

The J gene is TRBJ2-5, the V gene TRBV20-1; D ambiguous. Germline-derived CDR1 and CDR2 are DFQATT and SNEGSKA (reference sequence). CDR3 length: 10 residues. Deletions cut 5 bases from V and 5 bases from J, with 6 bases between. The CDR3 loop reads CSALRETQYF. CDR3 bases: TGCAGTGCTCTTCGGGAGACCCAGTACTTC.

The rearrangement links TRBV27 to TRBJ2-2; D not certain. The CDR3 contains 14 residues. V was trimmed by 2 bases and J by 1 base, leaving 5 bases between them. Germline loops: CDR1 MNHEY, CDR2 SMNVEV (reference sequence). CDR3 loop: CASSLGRNTGELFF. As DNA, the CDR3 is TGTGCCAGCAGTTTAGGCCGGAACACCGGGGAGCTGTTTTTT.

The rearrangement joins TRBV30 to TRBJ1-2, with 10 positions matching TRBD1. After removal of 0 bases from V and 2 bases from J, the junction contained 3 bases not matched to a gene. Germline V gene data show CDR1 as GTSNPN and CDR2 as SVGIG (reference sequence). The CDR3 runs 15 residues. The CDR3 here is CAWSVGTGANYGYTF. The CDR3 DNA is TGTGCCTGGAGTGTAGGGACAGGGGCCAACTATGGCTACACCTTC. Complete variable domain (other parts from reference TRBV30 and TRBJ1-2): SQTIHQWPATLVQPVGSPLSLECTVEGTSNPNLYWYRQAAGRGLQLLFYSVGIGQISSEVPQNLSASRPQDRQFILSSKKLLLSDSGFYLCAWSVGTGANYGYTFGSGTRLTVV.

CDR3 nucleotides: TGTGCCAGCAGCCCGCTAGGGAGAATAGCGGGGGGGCTGGATACGCAGTATTTT. It codes for CASSPLGRIAGGLDTQYF. The V and J genes are TRBV9 and TRBJ2-3; TRBD2 agrees at 11 bases. This CDR3 has 18 residues. V shed 4 bases and J 6 bases; nucleotides not matched to a gene: 16. In germline, CDR1 is SGDLS, CDR2 YYNGEE.

The V call is TRBV7-9, the J call TRBJ2-1, with D possibly matching TRBD2 (6 bases). V lost 4 bases and J 3 bases, leaving 13 bases between the germline ends. This CDR3 comprises 15 residues. Germline V lookup: CDR1 SEHNR, CDR2 FQNEAQ (reference sequence). Here the CDR3 DNA reads TGTGCCAGCAGCTCCGGGGGAACCCTCTACAATGAGCAGTTCTTC. It translates to CASSSGGTLYNEQFF.

This rearrangement joins TRBV12-3 or TRBV12-4 to TRBJ1-5; 9 nucleotides align to TRBD1. The CDR3 spans 13 residues. J lost 4 bases, V lost 6 bases, and 1 base had no gene match. CDR3 in amino acids: CASRGTGNQPQHF. The CDR3 DNA reads as TGTGCCAGCAGGGGGACAGGGAATCAGCCCCAGCATTTT.

This rearrangement joins TRBV6-5 to TRBJ1-3; D is unresolved. With 6 bases removed from V and 4 bases from J, the gap between germline ends came to 10 bases. The V gene's germline CDR1 is MNHEY and CDR2 SVGAGI. The length of the CDR3 is 13 residues. CDR3 protein: CASRTREGNTIYF. CDR3 sequence (DNA): TGTGCCAGCAGGACTAGGGAGGGAAACACCATATATTTT.